The rows below give T cell receptor beta chains drawn from one sample of a study of OX40 agonist ivuxolimab in advanced cancers. Assay used: immunoSEQ multiplex PCR; TCRdb lists only in-frame clones, some missing. In the table there are tens of thousands of clones, around 86% of which are singletons. The material was CD4+ or CD8+ T cells sorted from blood, obtained in a trial of the OX40 agonist ivuxolimab. The receptors were gathered from an adult with an advanced solid tumor such as melanoma, head and neck, liver or kidney cancer. CDR3s include the opening cysteine and the closing phenylalanine or tryptophan. A D gene is named only where the DNA matches it firmly. Not all rows give a size; the values are once, few, many and, for expanded clones, a class.

length: 20; J: TRBJ2-5; D: TRBD2; V: TRBV15; size: -; CDR3: CATSPSVGGGAARARETQYF; DNA: TGTGCCACCAGCCCCTCCGTAGGCGGGGGGGCCGCGCGGGCACGGGAGACCCAGTACTTC
length: 19; J: TRBJ2-7; D: TRBD2; V: TRBV30; size: -; CDR3: CAWSGPSGTSGRLAYEQYF; DNA: TGTGCCTGGAGTGGCCCCTCGGGGACTAGCGGGAGGTTGGCCTACGAGCAGTACTTC
length: 13; J: TRBJ2-1; D: -; V: TRBV6-1; size: -; CDR3: CASTEPDHNEQFF; DNA: TGTGCCAGCACCGAACCGGACCACAATGAGCAGTTCTTC
length: 13; J: TRBJ1-5; D: TRBD1; V: TRBV28; size: -; CDR3: CASRTGVLQPQHF; DNA: TGTGCCAGCAGGACAGGGGTCCTTCAGCCCCAGCATTTT
length: 12; J: TRBJ2-2; D: -; V: TRBV5-1; size: once; CDR3: CASSLEVEELFF; DNA: TGCGCCAGCAGCTTGGAAGTCGAGGAGCTGTTTTTT
length: 15; J: TRBJ1-2; D: -; V: TRBV10-2; size: -; CDR3: CASTPRSRDPYGYTF; DNA: TGCGCCAGCACACCTCGGTCCAGGGATCCCTATGGCTACACCTTC
length: 15; J: TRBJ2-5; D: -; V: TRBV11-3; size: -; CDR3: CASSLAGDIQETQYF; DNA: TGTGCCAGCAGCTTAGCGGGGGACATACAAGAGACCCAGTACTTC
length: 13; J: TRBJ1-1; D: -; V: TRBV28; size: -; CDR3: CASRRQRNTEAFF; DNA: TGTGCCAGCAGAAGACAGCGGAACACTGAAGCTTTCTTT
length: 14; J: TRBJ2-3; D: -; V: TRBV7-9; size: -; CDR3: CASSLGGTPDTQYF; DNA: TGTGCCAGCAGCTTAGGAGGGACTCCAGATACGCAGTATTTT
length: 13; J: TRBJ1-6; D: -; V: TRBV28; size: -; CDR3: CASIRAYNSPLHF; DNA: TGTGCCAGCATCAGGGCCTATAATTCACCCCTCCACTTT
length: 13; J: TRBJ2-3; D: -; V: TRBV27; size: -; CDR3: CASTMSGGDTQYF; DNA: TGTGCCAGCACTATGTCCGGTGGGGATACGCAGTATTTT
length: 16; J: TRBJ1-4; D: -; V: TRBV28; size: -; CDR3: CASSRTGTAGEQKLFF; DNA: TGTGCCAGCAGCCGAACGGGGACGGCGGGGGAACAAAAACTGTTTTTT
length: 13; J: TRBJ1-5; D: TRBD1; V: TRBV5-1; size: -; CDR3: CASSLQPGGPQHF; DNA: TGCGCCAGCAGCTTGCAACCAGGGGGGCCCCAGCATTTT
length: 14; J: TRBJ2-3; D: -; V: TRBV7-9; size: -; CDR3: CASSLIAGTDTQYF; DNA: TGTGCCAGCAGCTTAATAGCGGGCACAGATACGCAGTATTTT
length: 14; J: TRBJ2-7; D: -; V: TRBV9; size: -; CDR3: CASSVADISYEQYF; DNA: TGTGCCAGCAGCGTAGCTGACATTTCCTACGAGCAGTACTTC
length: 13; J: TRBJ2-7; D: -; V: TRBV5-6; size: -; CDR3: CASSSVSSYEQYF; DNA: TGTGCCAGCAGCTCAGTTAGCTCCTACGAGCAGTACTTC
length: 13; J: TRBJ1-1; D: TRBD1; V: TRBV10-2; size: -; CDR3: CASTPQGITEAFF; DNA: TGCGCCAGCACTCCACAGGGGATCACTGAAGCTTTCTTT
length: 16; J: TRBJ1-2; D: TRBD1; V: TRBV7-9; size: once; CDR3: CASSLGDRGLNYGYTF; DNA: TGTGCCAGCAGCTTAGGGGACAGGGGGCTTAACTATGGCTACACCTTC
length: 15; J: TRBJ1-4; D: -; V: TRBV4-3; size: -; CDR3: CASSQDKGIFEKLFF; DNA: TGCGCCAGCAGCCAAGATAAAGGGATATTTGAAAAACTGTTTTTT
length: 18; J: TRBJ2-6; D: -; V: TRBV7-8; size: -; CDR3: CASSLRGLDLSGANVLTF; DNA: TGTGCCAGCAGCTTACGAGGGTTAGACCTCTCTGGGGCCAACGTCCTGACTTTC
length: 13; J: TRBJ2-5; D: -; V: TRBV28; size: once; CDR3: CASSFQDRETQYF; DNA: TGTGCCAGCAGTTTCCAAGATCGGGAGACCCAGTACTTC
length: 12; J: TRBJ2-3; D: -; V: TRBV28; size: -; CDR3: CASSSQSDTQYF; DNA: TGTGCCAGCAGCTCCCAATCAGATACGCAGTATTTT
length: 15; J: TRBJ2-7; D: TRBD1; V: TRBV18; size: -; CDR3: CASSPKGRGRDEQYF; DNA: TGTGCCAGCTCACCAAAAGGCAGGGGGAGAGACGAGCAGTACTTC
length: 15; J: TRBJ2-7; D: TRBD1; V: TRBV30; size: -; CDR3: CAWSGFLTGGGEQYF; DNA: TGTGCCTGGAGTGGATTTCTAACAGGGGGCGGCGAGCAGTACTTC
length: 20; J: TRBJ1-5; D: -; V: TRBV7-8; size: -; CDR3: CASSYNFSPGVRYSGQPQHF; DNA: TGTGCCAGCAGCTACAACTTCAGCCCGGGAGTTCGGTATAGCGGGCAGCCCCAGCATTTT
length: 15; J: TRBJ1-2; D: TRBD1; V: TRBV5-1; size: -; CDR3: CASSLGGTGGEGYTF; DNA: TGCGCCAGCAGCTTGGGAGGGACAGGGGGCGAAGGCTACACCTTC
length: 15; J: TRBJ2-7; D: -; V: TRBV11-2; size: -; CDR3: CASSLVGGTEYEQYF; DNA: TGTGCCAGCAGCTTAGTCGGCGGGACAGAATACGAGCAGTACTTC
length: 14; J: TRBJ2-7; D: TRBD1; V: TRBV6-5; size: -; CDR3: CASSGQGVFYEQYF; DNA: TGTGCCAGCAGCGGACAGGGGGTTTTTTACGAGCAGTACTTC
length: 13; J: TRBJ2-1; D: -; V: TRBV5-4; size: -; CDR3: CASSGILPDSTFF; DNA: TGTGCCAGCAGCGGCATACTACCCGACTCTACGTTCTTC
length: 10; J: TRBJ1-1; D: -; V: TRBV30; size: -; CDR3: CAWGTGIAFF; DNA: TGTGCCTGGGGTACAGGGATCGCTTTCTTT
length: 14; J: TRBJ2-3; D: TRBD2; V: TRBV7-3; size: once; CDR3: CASGQRGGTDTQYF; DNA: TGTGCCAGCGGACAGCGGGGGGGCACAGATACGCAGTATTTT
length: 16; J: TRBJ1-6; D: -; V: TRBV13; size: once; CDR3: CASSSSGNRFNSPLHF; DNA: TGTGCCAGCAGCTCATCGGGCAACAGGTTTAATTCACCCCTCCACTTT
length: 17; J: TRBJ2-5; D: TRBD2; V: TRBV7-9; size: few; CDR3: CASSLVGLAGRQETQYF; DNA: TGTGCCAGCAGCTTAGTCGGGCTAGCGGGCCGTCAAGAGACCCAGTACTTC
length: 14; J: TRBJ1-1; D: -; V: TRBV14; size: once; CDR3: CASSRLQDSREAFF; DNA: TGTGCCAGCAGCCGACTACAGGACTCTCGTGAAGCTTTCTTT
length: 17; J: TRBJ2-1; D: -; V: TRBV10-3; size: -; CDR3: CAISRVPTSSSYNEQFF; DNA: TGTGCCATCAGTAGGGTCCCAACAAGCTCCTCCTACAATGAGCAGTTCTTC
length: 13; J: TRBJ2-1; D: TRBD2; V: TRBV6-1; size: -; CDR3: CASVASGSREQFF; DNA: TGTGCCAGCGTTGCTAGCGGGAGTCGTGAGCAGTTCTTC
length: 12; J: TRBJ2-7; D: -; V: TRBV6-6; size: -; CDR3: CASSYSRDEQYF; DNA: TGTGCCAGCAGTTACTCTAGGGACGAGCAGTACTTC
length: 15; J: TRBJ1-1; D: TRBD1; V: TRBV27; size: -; CDR3: CASSRGRDRGTEAFF; DNA: TGTGCCAGCAGTAGGGGCAGGGACAGGGGAACTGAAGCTTTCTTT
length: 17; J: TRBJ1-5; D: -; V: TRBV4-1; size: -; CDR3: CASSQDGAGNLNQPQHF; DNA: TGCGCCAGCAGCCAAGACGGAGCTGGCAACCTTAATCAGCCCCAGCATTTT
length: 16; J: TRBJ1-4; D: TRBD1; V: TRBV30; size: -; CDR3: CAWSPLGQGGFEKLFF; DNA: TGTGCCTGGAGTCCTCTGGGACAGGGAGGTTTTGAAAAACTGTTTTTT
length: 17; J: TRBJ2-7; D: TRBD2; V: TRBV7-3; size: -; CDR3: CASSSNPPGTRGYEQYF; DNA: TGTGCCAGCAGCTCGAACCCCCCCGGGACTAGGGGCTACGAGCAGTACTTC
length: 15; J: TRBJ1-3; D: -; V: TRBV9; size: -; CDR3: CASSPRPGHLGSIYF; DNA: TGTGCCAGCAGCCCGAGGCCGGGACACCTGGGGAGCATATATTTT
length: 12; J: TRBJ2-5; D: -; V: TRBV6-5; size: once; CDR3: CASSGSVETQYF; DNA: TGTGCCAGCAGCGGGAGTGTGGAGACCCAGTACTTC
length: 13; J: TRBJ1-5; D: -; V: TRBV6-1; size: -; CDR3: CASSESGLQPQHF; DNA: TGTGCCAGCAGTGAATCAGGGCTCCAGCCCCAGCATTTT
length: 12; J: TRBJ2-3; D: -; V: TRBV29-1; size: -; CDR3: CSVVARTDTQYF; DNA: TGCAGCGTTGTGGCGCGCACAGATACGCAGTATTTT
length: 16; J: TRBJ2-7; D: TRBD2; V: TRBV5-5; size: -; CDR3: CASSHAGLAGGYEQYF; DNA: TGTGCCAGCAGCCACGCTGGACTAGCGGGGGGCTACGAGCAGTACTTC
length: 14; J: TRBJ1-6; D: -; V: TRBV11-2; size: -; CDR3: CASSPTKDNSPLHF; DNA: TGTGCCAGCAGCCCCACAAAGGATAATTCACCCCTCCACTTT
length: 13; J: TRBJ2-2; D: -; V: TRBV11-2; size: -; CDR3: CASSQEGTGELFF; DNA: TGTGCCAGCAGCCAAGAGGGGACCGGGGAGCTGTTTTTT
length: 12; J: TRBJ1-5; D: TRBD1; V: TRBV7-9; size: -; CDR3: CASGQGEQPQHF; DNA: TGTGCCAGCGGGCAGGGGGAACAGCCCCAGCATTTT
length: 17; J: TRBJ2-1; D: TRBD2; V: TRBV4-2; size: -; CDR3: CASSQGAAGGRDNEQFF; DNA: TGTGCCAGCAGCCAAGGGGCAGCGGGGGGGCGGGACAATGAGCAGTTCTTC